These 11 T cell receptor beta chains were sequenced from one sample in a study of OX40 agonist ivuxolimab in advanced cancers. Data came from immunoSEQ multiplex PCR; TCRdb stores just in-frame clones and leaves some out. The table has 35,000 to 45,000 clones, 80% to 90% seen once. This specimen was CD4+ or CD8+ T cells sorted from blood, taken in a trial of the OX40 agonist ivuxolimab. The receptor source for this set is an adult with an advanced solid tumor such as melanoma, head and neck, liver or kidney cancer.

This CDR3 reads CASSEETQYF. The CDR3 DNA sequence: TGTGCCAGCAGTGAAGAGACCCAGTACTTC. The chain employs TRBV25-1 and TRBJ2-5; D gene ambiguous. CDR1 is MGHDK and CDR2 is SYGVNS in the germline V gene. This CDR3 has 10 amino acids. V was clipped by 2 bases and J by 5 bases, with 0 bases between them. Full variable domain (outside the CDR3, taken from reference TRBV25-1 and TRBJ2-5): EADIYQTPRYLVIGTGKKITLECSQTMGHDKMYWYQQDPGMELHLIHYSYGVNSTEKGDLSSESTVSRIRTEHFPLTLESARPSHTSQYLCASSEETQYFGPGTRLLVL.

CDR3 amino acids: CASSLSESLGELFF. CDR3 nucleotides: TGTGCCAGCAGCTTGTCGGAGAGTCTCGGGGAGCTGTTTTTT. This chain connects TRBV5-4 to TRBJ2-2; D uncertain. The germline V gene encodes CDR1 SGHNT and CDR2 YYREEE (reference sequence). V shed 1 base and J shed 7 bases, with 11 bases lying between them. CDR3 length equals 14 residues.

The V call is TRBV9, the J call TRBJ2-3, with D perhaps matching TRBD2 (6 bases). The CDR3 is made up of 16 amino acids. Germline CDR1 and CDR2: SGDLS and YYNGEE. The ends were cut back, 0 bases at V and 4 bases at J, with 15 bases in the middle. Here the CDR3 DNA reads TGTGCCAGCAGCGTAGAAGGGGTCGCTAGCGCAGATACGCAGTATTTT. Translated: CASSVEGVASADTQYF. The full variable domain, with the rest looked up from reference TRBV9 and TRBJ2-3, is DSGVTQTPKHLITATGQRVTLRCSPRSGDLSVYWYQQSLDQGLQFLIQYYNGEERAKGNILERFSAQQFPDLHSELNLSSLELGDSALYFCASSVEGVASADTQYFGPGTRLTVL.

The CDR3 DNA sequence: TGCAGTGCTAGTCCATGGGATACGCAGTATTTT. Protein product: CSASPWDTQYF. This chain joins TRBV20-1 and TRBJ2-3, with D unclear. The V end lost 3 bases, the J end lost 6 bases, and 7 bases lay between the germline ends. The CDR3 is 11 residues long. The germline V gene encodes CDR1 DFQATT and CDR2 SNEGSKA (reference sequence).

The chain combines TRBV7-9 with TRBJ2-3; D unresolved. The CDR3 runs to 15 residues. V lost 0 bases, J lost 2 bases, and 9 bases lay in between. Germline CDR1 and CDR2: SEHNR and FQNEAQ (reference sequence). In DNA, the CDR3 is TGTGCCAGCAGCTTAGCGGCCCGGGTCACAGATACGCAGTATTTT. This translates into CASSLAARVTDTQYF.

The chain carries TRBV6-1 and TRBJ2-7, with a weak D call TRBD2 (6 bases). The CDR3 runs to 16 residues. The V end was cut by 3 bases, the J end by 8 bases, with 23 bases between. Germline lookup yields CDR1 MNHNS and CDR2 SASEGT. DNA of the CDR3: TGTGCCAGCAGTGAGTCCCGGCGGGGCCCGGCCTGGAAGCAGTACTTC. Its translation is CASSESRRGPAWKQYF.

The chain links TRBV9 to TRBJ1-3; a weak D match, TRBD1 (6 bases). V gave up 1 base and J gave up 0 bases, with 8 bases separating them. CDR3 size: 15 residues. CDR1 SGDLS and CDR2 YYNGEE come from the germline V gene. The CDR3 sequence: CASSVTGSSGNTIYF. The CDR3 DNA reads as TGTGCCAGCAGCGTAACAGGGAGCTCTGGAAACACCATATATTTT.

The gene calls are TRBV7-6 and TRBJ2-3; the match to TRBD2 covers 11 bases. The ends lost 5 bases at V and 4 bases at J; junction bases unmatched: 8. The CDR3 sequence is 16 residues long. The V gene's germline CDR1 is SGHVS and CDR2 FNYEAQ. The CDR3 DNA reads as TGTGCCAGCAGCATCGCCGGGACTAGCGGCCCAGATACGCAGTATTTT. As protein: CASSIAGTSGPDTQYF.

V gene TRBV14 combines with J gene TRBJ2-1; 10 bases fit TRBD2. The CDR3 is 20 residues long. With 0 bases clipped from V and 3 bases from J, the junction kept 14 bases outside the gene matches. Germline V gives CDR1 SGHDN, CDR2 FVKESK. The CDR3 sequence is CASSQESPREREGYYNEQFF. The CDR3 DNA reads as TGTGCCAGCAGCCAAGAATCCCCGAGGGAGCGGGAGGGGTACTACAATGAGCAGTTCTTC.

This chain links TRBV6-5 with TRBJ1-2, with 7 bases identical to TRBD1. Trimming removed 5 bases from V and 8 bases from J; junction bases left unmatched: 8. The germline V gene encodes CDR1 MNHEY and CDR2 SVGAGI. This CDR3 region has 13 residues. The DNA for the CDR3 is TGTGCCAGCAGTACGACAGGGTCCAGGGGCTACACCTTC. This translates into CASSTTGSRGYTF.

The count of this clone is one. V and J are TRBV5-1 and TRBJ2-3; D is possibly TRBD2 (6 bases). Trimming stripped 0 bases from V and 1 base from J, with 12 bases between. There are 16 residues in the CDR3. Germline CDR1 reads SGHRS; CDR2 reads YFSETQ. DNA of the CDR3: TGCGCCAGCAGCTTGGCCCTAGCGCGGGGCACAGATACGCAGTATTTT. Its protein product is CASSLALARGTDTQYF.